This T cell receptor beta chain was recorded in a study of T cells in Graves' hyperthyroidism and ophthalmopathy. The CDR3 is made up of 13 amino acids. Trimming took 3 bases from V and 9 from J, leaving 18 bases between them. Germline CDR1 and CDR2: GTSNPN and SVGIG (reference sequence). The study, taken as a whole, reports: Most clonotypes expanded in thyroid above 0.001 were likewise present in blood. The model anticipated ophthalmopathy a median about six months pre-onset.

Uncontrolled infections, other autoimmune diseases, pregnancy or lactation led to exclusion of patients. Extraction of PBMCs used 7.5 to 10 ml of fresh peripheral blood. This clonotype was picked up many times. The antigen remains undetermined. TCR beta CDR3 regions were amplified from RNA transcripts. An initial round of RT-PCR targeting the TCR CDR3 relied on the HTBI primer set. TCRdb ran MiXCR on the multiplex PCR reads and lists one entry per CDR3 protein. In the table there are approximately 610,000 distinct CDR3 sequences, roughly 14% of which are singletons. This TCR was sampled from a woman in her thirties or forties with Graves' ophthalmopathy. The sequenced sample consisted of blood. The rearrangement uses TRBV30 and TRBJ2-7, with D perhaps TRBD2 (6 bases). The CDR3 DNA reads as TGTGCCTGGAGCCAAGGAGCGAGTAGCGGGCAGTACTTC. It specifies CAWSQGASSGQYF.